The T cell receptor beta chain described here comes from a study of CD8+CD57+ T cells in acquired aplastic anemia. Study in general: Yields of DNA that came from sorted CD4+ and CD8+ cells averaged around 3 ug.

Study-wide points: The number of CD8+ CDR3 sequences shared by patients and controls was around 30. Patients showed no significant difference from controls in CD8+ Simpson's diversity.

Note on this clonotype: Its antigen is unknown.

CDR1 LNHDA and CDR2 SQIVND come from the germline V gene (reference sequence). This CDR3 is built from 16 residues. Trimming removed 3 bases from V and 0 bases from J, with 9 bases in between. The TCR beta profiling, which covered VDJ combination and CDR3 sequence, was carried out using genomic DNA as the template. TCRdb redid the calling of the reads with MiXCR, one entry per CDR3 protein. The table lists 250,000 to 350,000 distinct CDR3 sequences, around three fifths of them singletons. The receptor was isolated from a human donor with severe aplastic anemia or a healthy control (not recorded which). The specimen was sorted CD4+, CD8+, or CD8+CD57+ T cells (not recorded which) from PBMCs. V gene TRBV19 combines with J gene TRBJ1-6, with D possibly being TRBD1 (5 bases). The CDR3 DNA reads TGTGCCAGTAGTATGAGGGGTAGCTCCTATAATTCACCCCTCCACTTT. Translated, it gives CASSMRGSSYNSPLHF.